These 10 T cell receptor beta chains originate from one sample sequenced in a study of T cell repertoires in cytomegalovirus infection. Their specific antigens are unknown. Each CDR3 protein gets one entry after TCRdb re-called the reads with MiXCR. The table includes roughly 310,000 distinct CDR3 sequences, under 35% detected once. The sample here was cultured PBMCs, taken from culture after CMV antigen stimulation. The receptors shown here come from a human donor in good health (CMV status not recorded). Some clones in this sample may be carry-over from other donors' samples.

As regards this clonotype: Given a much more abundant clone one base away, this may be a read error. This chain joins TRBV11-2 and TRBJ2-5; the match to TRBD1 covers 7 bases. This CDR3 is 15 amino acids long. V trimming: 1 base; J trimming: 0 bases; junction bases outside the gene matches: 2. Germline values: CDR1 SGHAT, CDR2 FQNNGV. This CDR3 reads CASSLAGQHQETQYF. The DNA of the CDR3 is TGTGCCAGCAGCTTAGCGGGACAGCACCAAGAGACCCAGTACTTC.

The chain combines TRBV19 with TRBJ1-1; weak D call: TRBD1 (5 bases). The germline gives CDR1 LNHDA, CDR2 SQIVND (reference sequence). The CDR3 totals 13 residues. The ends were cut back, 4 bases at V and 7 bases at J, with 13 bases in the middle. CDR3 amino acids: CASSRGGSGEAFF. CDR3 nucleotide sequence: TGTGCCAGTAGTAGGGGGGGATCGGGTGAAGCTTTCTTT.

This clonotype showed up many times. The rearrangement joins TRBV7-2 to TRBJ1-4, with D perhaps TRBD1 (6 bases). V was trimmed by 0 bases and J by 5 bases, leaving 10 bases between them. The CDR3 is 15 amino acids. Germline assignment: CDR1 SGHTA and CDR2 FQGNSA. The CDR3 sequence is CASSLAGTQNEKLFF. In DNA, the CDR3 is TGTGCCAGCAGCTTAGCCGGGACACAAAATGAAAAACTGTTTTTT. Drawing the rest from reference TRBV7-2 and TRBJ1-4, the complete variable domain is GAGVSQSPSNKVTEKGKDVELRCDPISGHTALYWYRQSLGQGLEFLIYFQGNSAPDKSGLPSDRFSAERTGGSVSTLTIQRTQQEDSAVYLCASSLAGTQNEKLFFGSGTQLSVL.

The V gene is TRBV5-1, the J gene TRBJ1-5; unclear D gene. V was shortened by 0 bases and J by 3 bases, with 7 bases between the two germline ends. CDR1 SGHRS and CDR2 YFSETQ come from the germline V gene. The CDR3 is made up of 14 amino acids. CDR3 DNA: TGCGCCAGCAGCTTGGACCAACCCAATCAGCCCCAGCATTTT. Translated: CASSLDQPNQPQHF.

This clonotype was recorded at least ten times. The chain couples TRBV7-2 to TRBJ2-3; D uncertain. In germline, CDR1 is SGHTA, CDR2 FQGNSA. This CDR3 is built from 13 residues. The V end lost 8 bases, the J end lost 2 bases, and 11 bases lay between the germline ends. CDR3 coding DNA: TGTGCCAGCTACCCGAACCCCACAGATACGCAGTATTTT. Translating gives CASYPNPTDTQYF.

This chain links TRBV12-3 or TRBV12-4 with TRBJ1-2; 10 nucleotides line up with TRBD1. The CDR3 totals 14 residues. V dropped 2 bases and J dropped 6; count of bases not matched to a gene: 3. CDR3 region: CASSLRQGADGYTF. The CDR3 DNA sequence: TGTGCCAGCAGTTTAAGACAGGGGGCGGATGGCTACACCTTC.

The genes are TRBV7-6 and TRBJ2-6, with D possibly being TRBD1 (6 bases). V was pared by 5 bases and J by 4 bases, with 15 bases between. This CDR3 spans 16 amino acids. Germline-derived CDR1 and CDR2 are SGHVS and FNYEAQ. CDR3 sequence: CASSPSSRGGANVLTF. The CDR3, as DNA: TGTGCCAGCAGCCCCTCTTCGAGGGGGGGGGCCAACGTCCTGACTTTC.

Only a few counts were recorded for this clonotype. The chain combines TRBV6-1 with TRBJ1-3, with D hard to call. The V and J ends lost 7 bases and 1 base respectively, with 14 bases between them. Germline V gene sequence: CDR1 MNHNS, CDR2 SASEGT. This CDR3 has 15 amino acids. The CDR3 DNA sequence: TGTGCCAGCAATACCCCGGGCCCGTCTGGAAACACCATATATTTT. Protein: CASNTPGPSGNTIYF.

This rearrangement joins TRBV5-1 to TRBJ2-3; TRBD1 or TRBD2 may be the D gene (5 bases each). The V gene's germline CDR1 is SGHRS and CDR2 YFSETQ. CDR3 length equals 13 residues. V lost 4 bases and J 0 bases, leaving 6 bases between the germline ends. The CDR3 DNA reads TGCGCCAGCAGCGGGGGAAGCACAGATACGCAGTATTTT. The encoded protein is CASSGGSTDTQYF.

J is TRBJ1-5 and V is TRBV7-9; 8 nucleotides match TRBD1. The V and J ends lost 5 bases and 5 bases, in that order; junction bases with no gene match: 5. Germline loops: CDR1 SEHNR, CDR2 FQNEAQ (reference sequence). The CDR3 contains 14 residues. As DNA, the CDR3 is TGTGCCAGCAGCGCCAAGACAGGGGATCAGCCCCAGCATTTT. Its protein is CASSAKTGDQPQHF.